This T cell receptor beta chain was documented in a study of cytomegalovirus exposure and HLA in healthy donors. CDR3 length: 13 amino acids. V was shortened by 2 bases and J by 2 bases, with 7 bases between the two germline ends. Germline CDR1 reads MNHEY; CDR2 reads SMNVEV (reference sequence). The PCR contained 60 Vbeta and 13 Jbeta primers. Sequencing used immunoSEQ multiplex PCR; TCRdb keeps in-frame clones, though not all of them. This repertoire shows under 200,000 clones, approximately 80% found once; its top ten account for approximately 2.9%. The V gene is TRBV27, the J gene TRBJ2-7; D is possibly TRBD1 (5 bases). The sequenced sample was PBMCs. This receptor was taken from a woman aged 40 to 50 in good health and CMV-seropositive. CDR3 region: CASSLQGAYEQYF. Written as DNA, the CDR3 is TGTGCCAGCAGTTTACAAGGGGCCTACGAGCAGTACTTC.